The T cell receptor beta chain described here comes from a study of cytomegalovirus exposure and HLA in healthy donors. Study information: Early on, a data release was issued that held roughly 86 million unique TCRs from HLA-typed donors. Clustering assigned about 79% of the approximately 400 genotyped donors to the Caucasian-associated ancestry cluster. Study-wide results and caveats: Apart from CMV serostatus, no immune exposure information was available. As a later analysis showed, several of the most significant clusters appeared to be linked to common viral pathogens.

V lost 3 bases and J 4 bases, leaving 9 bases between the germline ends. The length of the CDR3 is 13 residues. In germline, CDR1 is SGHVS, CDR2 FQNEAQ. The primer mix had 60 Vbeta and 13 Jbeta primers. Produced via immunoSEQ multiplex PCR; TCRdb's table is partial and in-frame only. The table includes 160,000 or so clones, under 85% detected once. Details on this clone: No antigen is known for it.

The chain uses TRBV7-8 and TRBJ1-1; the D gene is possibly TRBD1 (5 bases). Sequenced: PBMCs. The TCR comes from a man aged 50 to 60 in good health and CMV-seropositive. For the CDR3, the DNA is TGTGCCAGCAGCTTGCCAGGGCGCACTGAAGCTTTCTTT. This translates into CASSLPGRTEAFF.